A selection of T cell receptor beta chains follows, all from one sample in a study of patients and donors after allogeneic stem cell transplantation. TCRdb passed the RT-PCR reads through MiXCR, listing each CDR3 protein once. The sample includes some 960,000 distinct CDR3 sequences, roughly 18% seen only once; the top ten take 5% to 6.5%. Material for sequencing was blood, either unsorted or a sorted T cell fraction (not recorded which). Source of these receptors: a human donor who was either an allogeneic HSCT recipient or a stem cell or donor lymphocyte infusion donor (not recorded which). It is not recorded whose cells these are; they may come from a transplant donor. CDR3s include the opening cysteine and the closing phenylalanine or tryptophan. Fields, in order: D gene, V gene, J gene, clone size, CDR3 DNA, CDR3 protein. D genes are given only for firm matches. Only part of the rows carry a size: once, few, many, or a class if the clone is expanded.

-	TRBV12-3/TRBV12-4	TRBJ1-1	many	TGTGCCAGCAGTTTGCGGGCCGGGAACACTGAAGCTTTCTTT	CASSLRAGNTEAFF
TRBD2	TRBV20-1	TRBJ2-7	many	TGCAGTGCTAGAGATCGGAGACTAGCGGGAGTTACGAACGAGCAGTACTTC	CSARDRRLAGVTNEQYF
-	TRBV7-2	TRBJ1-3	few	TGTGCCAGCAGCCCCCAGCCCCTCTCTGGAAACACCATATATTTT	CASSPQPLSGNTIYF
-	TRBV2	TRBJ2-7	-	TGTGCCAGCAGTGAATGGGAGTCCTACGAGCAGTACTTC	CASSEWESYEQYF
TRBD1	TRBV20-1	TRBJ1-5	-	TGCAGTGCTTCGGACAGGCTAGGAAATCAGCCCCAGCATTTT	CSASDRLGNQPQHF
-	TRBV27	TRBJ1-1	many	TGTGCCAGCAGTTTCAGGGGTAAGGCCACTGAAGCTTTCTTT	CASSFRGKATEAFF
-	TRBV4-2	TRBJ2-3	many	TGTGCCAGCAGCCAAACCGTTGGGGTTAGCACAGATACGCAGTATTTT	CASSQTVGVSTDTQYF
-	TRBV20-1	TRBJ1-2	-	TGCAGTGCTAGCCCAGGGCGGGTTGATGGCTACACCTTC	CSASPGRVDGYTF
-	TRBV20-1	TRBJ2-1	-	TGCAGTGCTGGGGCCCTCGTTAGCTACAATGAGCAGTTCTTC	CSAGALVSYNEQFF
TRBD1	TRBV29-1	TRBJ1-2	many	TGCAGCGCACAGACAGGGAACTATGGCTACACCTTC	CSAQTGNYGYTF
-	TRBV29-1	TRBJ1-1	few	TGCAGCGTTATCTTTATGGGACAAAGCCGCACAGAAGCTTTCTTT	CSVIFMGQSRTEAFF
TRBD1	TRBV25-1	TRBJ2-2	-	TGTGCCAGCAGTCGGACAGGGAAGGTCGGCACCGGGGAGCTGTTTTTT	CASSRTGKVGTGELFF
-	TRBV12-3/TRBV12-4	TRBJ1-1	many	TGTGCCAGCAGTTTTGACCTGAGACCGAACACTGAAGCTTTCTTT	CASSFDLRPNTEAFF
-	TRBV5-1	TRBJ1-2	-	TGCGCCAGCAGCTTCGACTCGCGGGGAGGATATGGCTACACCTTC	CASSFDSRGGYGYTF
TRBD1	TRBV13	TRBJ2-5	-	TGTGCCAGCAGCACCGGGACAGGGACGCCGGAGACCCAGTACTTC	CASSTGTGTPETQYF
-	TRBV3-1	TRBJ1-2	few	TGTGCCAGCAGCCAAGGTAGAAAAACCTTAGATGGCTACACCTTC	CASSQGRKTLDGYTF
-	TRBV24-1	TRBJ1-1	few	TGTGCCACCAGTGATTCAGGAATGAACACTGAAGCTTTCTTT	CATSDSGMNTEAFF
TRBD1	TRBV12-3/TRBV12-4	TRBJ2-1	-	TGTGCCAGCAAAGAGGGGGCGCGGGAGCAGTTCTTC	CASKEGAREQFF
-	TRBV11-1	TRBJ2-1	few	TGTGCCAGCGTCGACGGTTCATACGAATATTATAGCTCCTACAATGAGCAGTTCTTC	CASVDGSYEYYSSYNEQFF
-	TRBV6-5	TRBJ2-7	-	TGTGCCAGCAGTTACTCCCCAGGGTGGGCCAACTACGAGCAGTACTTC	CASSYSPGWANYEQYF
-	TRBV21-1	TRBJ1-1	-	TGTGCCAGCAGCAAAGGAAGGGGACGCACTGAAGCTTTCTTT	CASSKGRGRTEAFF
TRBD1	TRBV12-5	TRBJ1-5	few	TGTGCTAGTGGCCGCGGAACGGGACAGTCCGTCCAGCCCCAGCATTTT	CASGRGTGQSVQPQHF
-	TRBV29-1	TRBJ2-3	-	TGCAGCGTCCATCCTGGGGGGGCTAGCACAGATACGCAGTATTTT	CSVHPGGASTDTQYF
TRBD1	TRBV12-3/TRBV12-4	TRBJ2-1	many	TGTGCCAGCAGTTTAGTAGCAGGGGGTGAGCAGTTCTTC	CASSLVAGGEQFF
TRBD2	TRBV11-2	TRBJ2-5	few	TGTGCCAGCAGCCCCGGGACTAGCGGGAGCGAGACCCAGTACTTC	CASSPGTSGSETQYF
TRBD2	TRBV5-1	TRBJ2-2	-	TGCGCCAGCATGGGAGGGGTAATAACGAACACCGGGGAGCTGTTTTTT	CASMGGVITNTGELFF